By its share, the clone carrying this TCR beta chain is medium-sized. This sample was included in a study of T and B cells in COVID-19 patients. BIOMED2 TRB-A/B primer pools were used in multiplex TRB PCR. TCRdb redid the calling of the multiplex PCR reads with MiXCR, one entry per CDR3 protein. The table includes about 3,100 distinct CDR3 sequences, roughly 22% detected once. Trimming took off 4 bases at V and 5 bases at J, with 14 bases between the two ends. The CDR3 length is 14 residues. Each TRB amplification used roughly 250-550 ng of genomic DNA from blood. The TCR comes from a human donor with active COVID-19. Sequenced: blood. The chain recombines TRBV12-3 or TRBV12-4 with TRBJ1-1; D not certain. This CDR3 reads CASSSLTEDTEAFF. The CDR3, as DNA: TGTGCCAGCAGTTCCCTCACCGAGGATACTGAAGCTTTCTTT.